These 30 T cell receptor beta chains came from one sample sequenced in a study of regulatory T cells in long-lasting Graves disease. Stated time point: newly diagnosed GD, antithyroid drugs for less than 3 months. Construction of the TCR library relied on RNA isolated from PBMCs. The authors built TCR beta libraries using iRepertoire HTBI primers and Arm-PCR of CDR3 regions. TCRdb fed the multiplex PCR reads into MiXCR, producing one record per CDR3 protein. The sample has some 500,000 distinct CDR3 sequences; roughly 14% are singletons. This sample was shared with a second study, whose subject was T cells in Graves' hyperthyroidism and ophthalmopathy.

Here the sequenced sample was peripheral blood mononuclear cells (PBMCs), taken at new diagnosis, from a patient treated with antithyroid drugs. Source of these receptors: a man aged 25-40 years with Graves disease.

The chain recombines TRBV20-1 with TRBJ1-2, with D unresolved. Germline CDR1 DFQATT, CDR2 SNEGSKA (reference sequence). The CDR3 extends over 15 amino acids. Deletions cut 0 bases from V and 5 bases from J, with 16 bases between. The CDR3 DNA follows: TGCAGTGCTAGAGATCTAGCATACAAGGAATATGGCTACACCTTC. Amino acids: CSARDLAYKEYGYTF.

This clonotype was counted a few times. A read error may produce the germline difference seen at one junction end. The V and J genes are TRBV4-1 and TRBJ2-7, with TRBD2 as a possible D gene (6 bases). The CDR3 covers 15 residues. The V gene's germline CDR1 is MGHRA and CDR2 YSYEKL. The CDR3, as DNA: TGTGCCAGCAGCCCCTCGGGACTGCCTACCTACGAGCAGTACTTC. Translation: CASSPSGLPTYEQYF.

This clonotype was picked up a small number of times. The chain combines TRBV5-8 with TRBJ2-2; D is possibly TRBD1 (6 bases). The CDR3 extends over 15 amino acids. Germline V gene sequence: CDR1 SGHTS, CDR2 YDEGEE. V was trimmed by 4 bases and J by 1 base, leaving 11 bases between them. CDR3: CASSIGTMNTGELFF. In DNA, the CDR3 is TGTGCCAGCAGCATCGGGACAATGAACACCGGGGAGCTGTTTTTT. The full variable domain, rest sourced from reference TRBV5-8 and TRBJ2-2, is EAGVTQSPTHLIKTRGQQATLRCSPISGHTSVYWYQQALGLGLQFLLWYDEGEERNRGNFPPRFSGRQFPNYSSELNVNALELEDSALYLCASSIGTMNTGELFFGEGSRLTVL.

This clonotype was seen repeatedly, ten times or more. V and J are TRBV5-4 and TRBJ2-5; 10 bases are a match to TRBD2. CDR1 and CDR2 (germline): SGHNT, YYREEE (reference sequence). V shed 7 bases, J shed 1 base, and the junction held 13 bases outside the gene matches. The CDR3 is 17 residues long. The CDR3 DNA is TGTGCCAGCGGGGGGCCAACTAGCGGGACTACCCAAGAGACCCAGTACTTC. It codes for CASGGPTSGTTQETQYF.

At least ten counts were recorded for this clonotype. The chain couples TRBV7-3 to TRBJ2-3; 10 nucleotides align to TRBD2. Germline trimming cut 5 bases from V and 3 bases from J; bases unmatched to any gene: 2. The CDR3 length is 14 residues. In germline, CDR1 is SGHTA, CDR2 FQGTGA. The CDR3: CASSKLAGTDTQYF. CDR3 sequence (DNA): TGTGCCAGCAGCAAACTAGCGGGGACAGATACGCAGTATTTT.

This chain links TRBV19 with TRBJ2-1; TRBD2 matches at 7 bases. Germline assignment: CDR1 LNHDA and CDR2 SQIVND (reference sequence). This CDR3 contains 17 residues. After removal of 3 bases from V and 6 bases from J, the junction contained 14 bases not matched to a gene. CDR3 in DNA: TGTGCCAGTAGTATTGAGCCCCCCAGCGGGATTGGCAATGAGCAGTTCTTC. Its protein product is CASSIEPPSGIGNEQFF.

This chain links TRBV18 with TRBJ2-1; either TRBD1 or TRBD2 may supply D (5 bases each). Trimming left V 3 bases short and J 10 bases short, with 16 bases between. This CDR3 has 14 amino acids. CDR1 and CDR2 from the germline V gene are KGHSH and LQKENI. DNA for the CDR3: TGTGCCAGCTCACCGGGGGTCCGGGTTCGAGAGCAGTTCTTC. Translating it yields CASSPGVRVREQFF.

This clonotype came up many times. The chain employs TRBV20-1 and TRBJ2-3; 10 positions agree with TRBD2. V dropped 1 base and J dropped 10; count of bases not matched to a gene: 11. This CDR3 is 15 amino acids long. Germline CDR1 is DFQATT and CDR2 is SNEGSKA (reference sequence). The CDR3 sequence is CSARGTSGPSVAQYF. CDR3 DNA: TGCAGTGCTAGAGGGACTAGCGGACCCTCGGTGGCGCAGTATTTT.

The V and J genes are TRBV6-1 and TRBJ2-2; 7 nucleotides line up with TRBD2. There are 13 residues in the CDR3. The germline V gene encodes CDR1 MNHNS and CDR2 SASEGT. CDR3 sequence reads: CLSAGVSTGELFF. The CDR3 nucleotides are TGTCTCTCGGCGGGAGTATCTACCGGGGAGCTGTTTTTT.

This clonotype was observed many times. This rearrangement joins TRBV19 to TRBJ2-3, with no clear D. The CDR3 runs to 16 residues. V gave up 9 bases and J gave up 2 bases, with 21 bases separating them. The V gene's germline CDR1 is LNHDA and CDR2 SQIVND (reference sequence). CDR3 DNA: TGTGCCAGCTCTATGGGTACAGTGGGCTTCACAGATACGCAGTATTTT. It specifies CASSMGTVGFTDTQYF. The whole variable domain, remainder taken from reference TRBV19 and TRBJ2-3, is DGGITQSPKYLFRKEGQNVTLSCEQNLNHDAMYWYRQDPGQGLRLIYYSQIVNDFQKGDIAEGYSVSREKKESFPLTVTSAQKNPTAFYLCASSMGTVGFTDTQYFGPGTRLTVL.

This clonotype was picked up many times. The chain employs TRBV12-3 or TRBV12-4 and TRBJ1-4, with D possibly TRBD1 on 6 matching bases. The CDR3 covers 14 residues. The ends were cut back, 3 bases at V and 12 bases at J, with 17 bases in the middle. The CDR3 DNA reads TGTGCCAGCAGTTTGTCAGGGGCCCTAGGGCAACTGTTTTTT. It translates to CASSLSGALGQLFF.

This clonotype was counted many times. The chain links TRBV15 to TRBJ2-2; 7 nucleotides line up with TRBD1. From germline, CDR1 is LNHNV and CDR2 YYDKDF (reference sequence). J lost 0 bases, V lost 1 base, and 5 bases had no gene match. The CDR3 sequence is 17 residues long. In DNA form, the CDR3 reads TGTGCCACCAGCAGAGCTCCGGGACAGACGAACACCGGGGAGCTGTTTTTT. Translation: CATSRAPGQTNTGELFF.

The CDR3 nucleotides read TGTGCCAGCAGTTCGCAGCCCGCCTCTAACTATGGCTACACCTTC. Translated: CASSSQPASNYGYTF. The rearrangement joins TRBV6-4 to TRBJ1-2, with D hard to call. The CDR3 spans 15 residues. CDR1 MRHNA and CDR2 SNTAGT come from the germline V gene. V was pared by 5 bases and J by 0 bases, with 13 bases between.

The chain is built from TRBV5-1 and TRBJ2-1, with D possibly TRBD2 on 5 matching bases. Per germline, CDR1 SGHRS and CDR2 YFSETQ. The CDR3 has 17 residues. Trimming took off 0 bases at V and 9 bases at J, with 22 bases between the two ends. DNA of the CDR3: TGCGCCAGCAGCTTGGCCGTATCAGCGGTGGGTAACACTGAGCAGTTCTTC. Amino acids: CASSLAVSAVGNTEQFF.

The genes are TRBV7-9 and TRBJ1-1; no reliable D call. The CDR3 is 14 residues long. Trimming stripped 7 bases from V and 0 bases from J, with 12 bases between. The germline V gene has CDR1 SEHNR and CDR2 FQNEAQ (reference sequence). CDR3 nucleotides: TGTGCCAGCAAAGCCCGGGGTATGAACACTGAAGCTTTCTTT. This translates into CASKARGMNTEAFF. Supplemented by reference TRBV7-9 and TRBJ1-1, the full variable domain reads DTGVSQNPRHKITKRGQNVTFRCDPISEHNRLYWYRQTLGQGPEFLTYFQNEAQLEKSRLLSDRFSAERPKGSFSTLEIQRTEQGDSAMYLCASKARGMNTEAFFGQGTRLTVV.

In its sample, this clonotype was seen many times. The CDR3 sequence is CASSYGTGTPNTEAFF. As DNA, the CDR3 is TGTGCCAGCAGTTACGGAACCGGGACACCGAACACTGAAGCTTTCTTT. This sequence joins TRBV6-2 or TRBV6-3 and TRBJ1-1; D may be TRBD1 (6 bases). The germline V gene encodes CDR1 MNHEY and CDR2 SVGEGT. V lost 2 bases, J lost 1 base, and 14 bases lay in between. The CDR3 covers 16 residues.

The CDR3 DNA reads as TGTGCCAGCAGTGAATCTCTCCAGGTGCATGAGCAGTTCTTC. Translating it yields CASSESLQVHEQFF. The chain is built from TRBV25-1 and TRBJ2-1; no firm D call. The CDR3 is 14 amino acids. Looked up from germline, CDR1 is MGHDK and CDR2 is SYGVNS. V was pared by 1 base and J by 8 bases, with 12 bases between.

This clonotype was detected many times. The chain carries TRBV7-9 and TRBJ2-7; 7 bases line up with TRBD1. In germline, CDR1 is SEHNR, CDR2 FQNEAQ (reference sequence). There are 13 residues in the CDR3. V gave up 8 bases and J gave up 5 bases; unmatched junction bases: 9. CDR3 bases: TGTGCCAGCGAACAGGGGTTAAGCAACGAGCAGTACTTC. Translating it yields CASEQGLSNEQYF.

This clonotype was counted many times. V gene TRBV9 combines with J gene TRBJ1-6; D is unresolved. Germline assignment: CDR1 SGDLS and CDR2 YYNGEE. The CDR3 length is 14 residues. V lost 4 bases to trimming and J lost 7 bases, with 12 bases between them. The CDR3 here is CASSLWVRNSPLHF. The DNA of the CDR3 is TGTGCCAGCAGCCTATGGGTCCGGAATTCACCCCTCCACTTT.

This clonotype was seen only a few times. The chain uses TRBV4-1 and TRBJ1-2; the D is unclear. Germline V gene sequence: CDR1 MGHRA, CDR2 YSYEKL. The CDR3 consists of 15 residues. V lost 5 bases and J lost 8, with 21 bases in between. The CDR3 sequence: CASSKPDREIGGYTF. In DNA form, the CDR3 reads TGCGCCAGCAGCAAACCGGACCGGGAGATTGGCGGCTACACCTTC.

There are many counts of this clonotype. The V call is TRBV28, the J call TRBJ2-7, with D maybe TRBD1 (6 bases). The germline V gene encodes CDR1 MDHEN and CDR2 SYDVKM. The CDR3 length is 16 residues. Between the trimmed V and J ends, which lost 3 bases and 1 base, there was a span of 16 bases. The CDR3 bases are TGTGCCAGCAGTTTCCCCCGCAGGGGCGGATCCTACGAGCAGTACTTC. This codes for CASSFPRRGGSYEQYF.

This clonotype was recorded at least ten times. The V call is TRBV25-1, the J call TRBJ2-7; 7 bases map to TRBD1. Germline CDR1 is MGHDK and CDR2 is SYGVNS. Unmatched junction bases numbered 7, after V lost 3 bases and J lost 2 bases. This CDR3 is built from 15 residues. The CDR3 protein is CASSDPGQRTYEQYF. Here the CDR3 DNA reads TGTGCCAGCAGTGACCCGGGACAGCGGACCTACGAGCAGTACTTC.

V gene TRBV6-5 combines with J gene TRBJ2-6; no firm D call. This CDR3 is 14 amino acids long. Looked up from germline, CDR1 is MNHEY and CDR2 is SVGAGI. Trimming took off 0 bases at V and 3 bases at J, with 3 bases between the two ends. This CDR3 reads CASSYSGGANVLTF. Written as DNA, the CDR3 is TGTGCCAGCAGTTACTCGGGTGGGGCCAACGTCCTGACTTTC.

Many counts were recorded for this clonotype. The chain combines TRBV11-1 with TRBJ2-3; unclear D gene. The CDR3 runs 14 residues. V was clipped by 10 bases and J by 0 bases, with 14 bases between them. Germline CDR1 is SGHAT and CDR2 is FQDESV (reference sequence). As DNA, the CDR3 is TGTGCCACGTCGGTCGCCCCTAGCACAGATACGCAGTATTTT. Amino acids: CATSVAPSTDTQYF.

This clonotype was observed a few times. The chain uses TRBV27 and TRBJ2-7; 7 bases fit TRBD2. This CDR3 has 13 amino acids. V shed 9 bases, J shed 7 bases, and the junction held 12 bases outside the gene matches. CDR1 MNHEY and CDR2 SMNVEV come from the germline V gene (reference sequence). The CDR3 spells CASGIAGLGEQYF. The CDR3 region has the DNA TGTGCCAGTGGAATAGCGGGTCTAGGTGAGCAGTACTTC.

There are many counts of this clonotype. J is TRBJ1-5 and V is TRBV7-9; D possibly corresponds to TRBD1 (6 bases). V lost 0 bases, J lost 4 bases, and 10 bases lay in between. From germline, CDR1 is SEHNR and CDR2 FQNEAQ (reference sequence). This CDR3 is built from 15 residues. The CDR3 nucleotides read TGTGCCAGCAGCTTAGCACAGGGACCTAATCAGCCCCAGCATTTT. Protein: CASSLAQGPNQPQHF.

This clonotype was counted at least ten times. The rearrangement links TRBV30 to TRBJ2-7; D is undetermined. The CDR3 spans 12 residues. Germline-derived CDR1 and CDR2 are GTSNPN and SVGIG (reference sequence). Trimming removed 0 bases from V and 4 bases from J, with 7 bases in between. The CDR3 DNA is TGTGCCTGGAGTGTGGTACCTTACGAGCAGTACTTC. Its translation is CAWSVVPYEQYF.

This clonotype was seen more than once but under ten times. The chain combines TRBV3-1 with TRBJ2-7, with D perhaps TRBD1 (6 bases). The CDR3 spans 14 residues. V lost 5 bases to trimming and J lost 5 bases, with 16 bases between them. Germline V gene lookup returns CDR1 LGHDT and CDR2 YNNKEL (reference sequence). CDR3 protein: CASSVPGQVDEQYF. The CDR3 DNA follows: TGTGCCAGCAGCGTCCCGGGACAAGTGGACGAGCAGTACTTC.

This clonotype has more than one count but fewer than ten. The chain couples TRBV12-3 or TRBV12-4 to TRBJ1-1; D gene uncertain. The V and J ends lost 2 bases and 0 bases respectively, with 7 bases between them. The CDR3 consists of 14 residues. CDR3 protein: CASSLQFLNTEAFF. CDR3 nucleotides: TGTGCCAGCAGTTTACAATTCCTGAACACTGAAGCTTTCTTT.

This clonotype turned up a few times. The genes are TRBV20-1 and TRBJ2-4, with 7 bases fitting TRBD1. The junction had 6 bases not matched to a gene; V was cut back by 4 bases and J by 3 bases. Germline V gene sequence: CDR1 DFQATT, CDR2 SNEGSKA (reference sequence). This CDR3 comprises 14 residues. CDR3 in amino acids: CSATLDRVKNIQYF. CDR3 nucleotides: TGCAGTGCTACTCTCGACAGGGTCAAAAACATTCAGTACTTC.